These T cell receptor beta chains were read from a single sample in a study of blood T cell repertoires in COVID-19. Repertoires were generated with immunoSEQ multiplex PCR, while TCRdb's copy carries only in-frame clones and drops some. In the table there are 120,000 or so clones, 88% of which are singletons. Sample: peripheral blood. These TCRs come from a man aged 50 to 59 with acute or convalescent COVID-19. Both conserved end residues are part of each CDR3.

>TRBJ2-3|TRBV10-2|16
CASSFPTGGNTDTQYF
>TRBJ1-2|TRBV12-3/TRBV12-4|11
CASSSGYGYTF
>TRBJ1-3|TRBV18|15
CASSPPGQPGNTIYF
>TRBJ2-1|TRBV3-1/TRBV3-2|12
CASSLAHNEQFF
>TRBJ2-2|TRBV6-2/TRBV6-3|13
CASSHGVTVELFF
>TRBJ2-1|TRBV5-1|14
CASSLGGYYNEQFF
>TRBJ2-5|TRBV24-1|16
CATSDLGLGGRETQYF
>TRBJ2-7|TRBV11-2|15
CASREPGRLTYEQYF
>TRBJ1-2|TRBV14|15
CASSQDLEAGYGYTF
>TRBJ2-3|TRBV30|16
CAWSVNSRGSPDTQYF
>TRBJ2-1|TRBV2|12
CASSRSGAEQFF